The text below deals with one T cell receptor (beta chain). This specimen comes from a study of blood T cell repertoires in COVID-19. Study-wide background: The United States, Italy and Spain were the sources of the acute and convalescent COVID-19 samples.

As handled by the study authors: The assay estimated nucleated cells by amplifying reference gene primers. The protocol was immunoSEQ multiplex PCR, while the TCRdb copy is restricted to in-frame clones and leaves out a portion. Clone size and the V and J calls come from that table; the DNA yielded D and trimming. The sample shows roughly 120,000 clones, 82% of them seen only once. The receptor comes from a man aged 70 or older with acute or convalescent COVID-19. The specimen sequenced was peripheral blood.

The CDR3 sequence is CASSGIFGTGEAYEQYF. DNA for the CDR3: TGTGCCAGCAGTGGAATTTTTGGGACAGGGGAGGCCTACGAGCAGTACTTC. The chain uses TRBV25-1 and TRBJ2-7; TRBD1 matches at 10 bases. CDR1 and CDR2 from the germline V gene are MGHDK and SYGVNS. The CDR3 totals 17 residues. With V trimmed by 4 bases and J by 2 bases, 11 bases remained unmatched.